Each of the 21 T cell receptor beta chains below was sequenced from the same sample in a study of graft-versus-host responses after intestinal transplantation. The protocol was immunoSEQ multiplex PCR, while the TCRdb copy is restricted to in-frame clones and leaves out a portion. This table holds tens of thousands of clones, just under 95% found once. Material: bone marrow, obtained 734 days after intestinal transplantation. The source of these receptors is a human patient who received an intestinal transplant, so some T cells may come from the graft donor.

The chain joins TRBV6-6 to TRBJ1-5; tentatively, D is TRBD1 (5 bases). V lost 7 bases and J 7 bases, leaving 20 bases between the germline ends. Germline V gene data show CDR1 as MNHNY and CDR2 as SVGAGI (reference sequence). CDR3 length: 15 residues. The CDR3 DNA reads TGTGCCAGCACCGACGGGGGATGGGTGGTGCAGCCCCAGCATTTT. This encodes CASTDGGWVVQPQHF.

This clone has just one count. The chain uses TRBV11-2 and TRBJ2-7; possibly TRBD2 for D (6 bases). This CDR3 spans 14 amino acids. V was shortened by 5 bases and J by 2 bases, with 13 bases between the two germline ends. Germline values: CDR1 SGHAT, CDR2 FQNNGV. The CDR3 DNA reads TGTGCCAGCAGCCAGGGCGGGGAGACCTACGAGCAGTACTTC. Residues: CASSQGGETYEQYF.

The CDR3 loop reads CASSRGGTQYF. The CDR3 coding sequence is TGCGCCAGCAGTCGGGGGGGTACGCAGTATTTT. The chain joins TRBV4-1 to TRBJ2-3; 8 nucleotides line up with TRBD2. V lost 6 bases and J lost 8; bases outside the gene matches: 1. The CDR3 consists of 11 residues. CDR1 is MGHRA, CDR2 YSYEKL, per germline.

The gene calls are TRBV27 and TRBJ2-1; D is perhaps TRBD2 (5 bases). Trimming cost V 5 bases and J 6 bases, with 17 bases left between them. The length of the CDR3 is 15 residues. Germline V CDR1 and CDR2: MNHEY, SMNVEV (reference sequence). CDR3 sequence reads: CASSPPLAPSNEQFF. The CDR3 coding sequence is TGTGCCAGCAGTCCCCCCCTAGCCCCTAGCAATGAGCAGTTCTTC.

The chain has TRBV15 and TRBJ2-3; TRBD1 matches at 7 bases. Germline loops: CDR1 LNHNV, CDR2 YYDKDF (reference sequence). V shed 9 bases and J 2 bases; nucleotides not matched to a gene: 11. CDR3 length: 15 residues. CDR3 coding DNA: TGTGCCACGTCACCACAAGGGGGCCACACAGATACGCAGTATTTT. Its translation is CATSPQGGHTDTQYF. Filled out from reference TRBV15 and TRBJ2-3, the complete variable domain reads DAMVIQNPRYQVTQFGKPVTLSCSQTLNHNVMYWYQQKSSQAPKLLFHYYDKDFNNEADTPDNFQSRRPNTSFCFLDIRSPGLGDTAMYLCATSPQGGHTDTQYFGPGTRLTVL.

The chain has TRBV4-2 and TRBJ2-5; 13 positions agree with TRBD2. Germline V gene sequence: CDR1 LGHNA, CDR2 YNFKEQ. The CDR3 covers 15 residues. V was clipped by 0 bases and J by 13 bases; unmatched bases: 8. The CDR3 region is CASSQETSGGPSLYF. CDR3 in DNA: TGTGCCAGCAGCCAAGAGACTAGCGGGGGGCCCTCGCTGTACTTC.

The J gene is TRBJ1-1, the V gene TRBV14; D gene unclear. With 0 bases removed from V and 0 bases from J, the gap between germline ends came to 11 bases. The CDR3 runs 16 residues. Germline V gives CDR1 SGHDN, CDR2 FVKESK. The CDR3 bases are TGTGCCAGCAGCCAAGATGTCCCAGCCATGAACACTGAAGCTTTCTTT. As protein: CASSQDVPAMNTEAFF.

This chain uses TRBV6-1 with TRBJ2-1; the D is unclear. This CDR3 spans 15 amino acids. V lost 10 bases and J 0 bases, leaving 16 bases between the germline ends. Germline CDR1 reads MNHNS; CDR2 reads SASEGT. The CDR3 DNA is TGTGCCACTTCCAACCCGGGTGCCTCCTACAATGAGCAGTTCTTC. This sequence encodes CATSNPGASYNEQFF.

CDR3 nucleotides: TGTGCCAGCAGCTTAGTAGCCGGGACAGCCTACGAGCAGTACTTC. This encodes CASSLVAGTAYEQYF. V usage is TRBV7-6 and J usage is TRBJ2-7; TRBD1 matches 7 bases. The CDR3 covers 15 residues. V lost 1 base to trimming and J lost 2 bases; unmatched junction nucleotides: 5. From germline, CDR1 is SGHVS and CDR2 FNYEAQ.

The V and J genes are TRBV4-1 and TRBJ2-5; 11 bases are a match to TRBD2. The germline CDR1 and CDR2 sequences are MGHRA and YSYEKL. The CDR3 is made up of 18 amino acids. With V trimmed by 0 bases and J by 5 bases, 11 bases remained unmatched. CDR3 in DNA: TGCGCCAGCAGCCAAGATGGTCTAGCGGGAGGACGTGTGGAGACCCAGTACTTC. Amino acid sequence: CASSQDGLAGGRVETQYF.

The chain joins TRBV5-1 to TRBJ2-3; 10 bases are a match to TRBD2. The germline CDR1 and CDR2 sequences are SGHRS and YFSETQ. This CDR3 spans 15 amino acids. V trimming: 4 bases; J trimming: 2 bases; junction bases outside the gene matches: 4. CDR3 sequence: CASSTTSGYTDTQYF. DNA for the CDR3: TGCGCCAGCAGCACGACTAGCGGGTACACAGATACGCAGTATTTT. The full variable domain, completed using reference TRBV5-1 and TRBJ2-3, is KAGVTQTPRYLIKTRGQQVTLSCSPISGHRSVSWYQQTPGQGLQFLFEYFSETQRNKGNFPGRFSGRQFSNSRSEMNVSTLELGDSALYLCASSTTSGYTDTQYFGPGTRLTVL.

The rearrangement uses TRBV19 and TRBJ1-1, with 7 bases aligning to TRBD1. The V gene end was trimmed by 2 bases and the J gene end by 5 bases; junction bases not matched to a gene: 8. Germline V gene sequence: CDR1 LNHDA, CDR2 SQIVND (reference sequence). This CDR3 is 15 amino acids long. The CDR3 loop is CASSILSTGMTEAFF. The CDR3, as DNA: TGTGCCAGTAGTATATTATCGACAGGGATGACTGAAGCTTTCTTT.

This chain links TRBV6-4 with TRBJ2-1; tentative D call: TRBD1 (5 bases). Trimming shortened V by 6 bases and J by 9 bases, and 12 bases separated the two germline ends. The CDR3 consists of 12 residues. Germline V lookup: CDR1 MRHNA, CDR2 SNTAGT. CDR3 nucleotides: TGTGCCAGCAGAACGGAAAGGGGTGAGCAGTTCTTC. The encoded protein is CASRTERGEQFF.

The J gene is TRBJ2-5, the V gene TRBV5-1; D is possibly TRBD2 (5 bases). TRBJ2-7 matches the DNA end more closely, so the J call is doubtful. This CDR3 comprises 13 residues. Germline V CDR1 and CDR2: SGHRS, YFSETQ. The DNA of the CDR3 is TGCGCCAGCAGCTTGGGTCGGGAATACGAGCAGTACTTC. This codes for CASSLGREYEQYF.

This rearrangement joins TRBV11-2 to TRBJ2-3; D not certain. Per germline, CDR1 SGHAT and CDR2 FQNNGV. Trimming took 6 bases from V and 0 from J, leaving 16 bases between them. The CDR3 contains 16 residues. The CDR3 region has the DNA TGTGCCAGCAGTACCTCCCTGGCGACTAGCACAGATACGCAGTATTTT. It encodes CASSTSLATSTDTQYF.

The CDR3 DNA follows: TGTGCCAGCAGTTATCAGGAGGGAAACATTCAGTACTTC. Amino acid sequence: CASSYQEGNIQYF. This chain uses TRBV6-5 with TRBJ2-4; D is perhaps TRBD2 (6 bases). The V end was cut by 3 bases, the J end by 6 bases, with 9 bases between. The CDR3 covers 13 residues. The germline V gene has CDR1 MNHEY and CDR2 SVGAGI.

The chain carries TRBV6-1 and TRBJ2-7; D gene unclear. Germline V gene lookup returns CDR1 MNHNS and CDR2 SASEGT. Trimming took 6 bases from V and 4 from J, leaving 10 bases between them. This CDR3 region has 12 residues. DNA of the CDR3: TGTGCCAGCAGGGACCGCCGGTACGAGCAGTACTTC. This encodes CASRDRRYEQYF.

V gene TRBV6-5 combines with J gene TRBJ1-5, with TRBD1 as a possible D gene (5 bases). Germline lookup yields CDR1 MNHEY and CDR2 SVGAGI. Trimming took off 2 bases at V and 4 bases at J, with 9 bases between the two ends. This CDR3 comprises 14 residues. CDR3 loop: CASSYKGPNQPQHF. CDR3 sequence (DNA): TGTGCCAGCAGTTACAAGGGGCCAAATCAGCCCCAGCATTTT.

This rearrangement joins TRBV19 to TRBJ2-7; 9 nucleotides match TRBD1. From germline, CDR1 is LNHDA and CDR2 SQIVND (reference sequence). V lost 4 bases, J lost 7 bases, and 8 bases stayed unmatched. The CDR3 has 14 residues. The CDR3 DNA is TGTGCCAGTAGTACCTTGGGGACAGGGAGGGAGCAGTACTTC. Amino acid sequence: CASSTLGTGREQYF.

This clone occurred once. This chain connects TRBV2 to TRBJ2-1; D call uncertain. This CDR3 region has 8 residues. V was cut by 11 bases and J by 7 bases, with 3 bases left in between. Germline assignment: CDR1 SNHLY and CDR2 FYNNEI. CDR3 in amino acids: CARNEQFF. The CDR3, as DNA: TGTGCCCGGAATGAGCAGTTCTTC.

This chain joins TRBV4-1 and TRBJ2-1; D gene ambiguous. V gave up 1 base and J gave up 10 bases, with 11 bases separating them. There are 13 residues in the CDR3. Per germline, CDR1 MGHRA and CDR2 YSYEKL. The CDR3: CASSQALGTEQFF. CDR3 nucleotide sequence: TGCGCCAGCAGCCAAGCTCTCGGCACAGAGCAGTTCTTC.